A selection of T cell receptor beta chains follows, all from one sample in a study of blood T cell repertoires in COVID-19. Libraries were prepared by immunoSEQ multiplex PCR; TCRdb keeps only in-frame clonotypes and omits some of them. The repertoire holds 94,000 or so clones, with just over 85% as singletons. Sequencing input: peripheral blood. All receptors derive from a woman aged 65 to 85 with acute or convalescent COVID-19. Each CDR3 is given with its conserved first and last residue. The D gene is left open where the match is weak. Where a row states a size, it is once, few, many or the class of an expanded clone; other rows omit it.

j_call	d_call	v_call	clone_size	cdr3_nt	cdr3_aa
TRBJ2-1	TRBD1	TRBV7-3	NA	TGTGCCAGCAGCTTAGGGACAGCTTCCTACAATGAGCAGTTCTTC	CASSLGTASYNEQFF
TRBJ2-1	TRBD2	TRBV5-1	NA	TGCGCCAGCAGCTTGGCGGGAGGTCCCAATGAGCAGTTCTTC	CASSLAGGPNEQFF
TRBJ2-3	TRBD2	TRBV5-1	NA	TGCGCCAGCAGCTTGGCCCCCCTGACTCGAGTTAGCGGGGGACCCACAGATACGCAGTATTTT	CASSLAPLTRVSGGPTDTQYF
TRBJ2-1	TRBD2	TRBV9	NA	TGTGCCAGCAGCGCCCCCGGGGGACTAGCGGCCCACAATGAGCAGTTCTTC	CASSAPGGLAAHNEQFF
TRBJ1-6	NA	TRBV6-4	NA	TGTGCCAGCAGTGACAACCCGGGGAATTCACCCCTCCACTTT	CASSDNPGNSPLHF
TRBJ2-5	TRBD1	TRBV7-7	NA	TGTGCTAGCAGCTTCTTACGGACAGGGGGGAGAGAGACCCAGTACTTC	CASSFLRTGGRETQYF
TRBJ2-5	TRBD1	TRBV29-1	NA	TGCAGCGTTCAACCGGGACAGCAAGAGACCCAGTACTTC	CSVQPGQQETQYF
TRBJ2-7	NA	TRBV27	NA	TGTGCCAGCAGTTTTAGAAGGGGGTACTACGAGCAGTACTTC	CASSFRRGYYEQYF
TRBJ1-4	TRBD1	TRBV12-5	NA	TGTGCTAGTGTTATCAGCCGGGACAGGGCAACTAATGAAAAACTGTTTTTT	CASVISRDRATNEKLFF
TRBJ1-4	TRBD1	TRBV5-5	NA	TGTGCCAGCAGCCAACTGGGGACAGCAACTAATGAAAAACTGTTTTTT	CASSQLGTATNEKLFF
TRBJ2-7	TRBD2	TRBV25-1	NA	TGTGCCAGCAGCCCGGGGGGGGCCTACGAGCAGTACTTC	CASSPGGAYEQYF
TRBJ2-1	TRBD2	TRBV11-3	NA	TGTGCCAGCAGCTCTAAAAGCGGGAGGACCTACAATGAGCAGTTCTTC	CASSSKSGRTYNEQFF
TRBJ2-7	TRBD1	TRBV5-1	NA	TGCGCCAGCAGCATACGACAGGGGGGCGAGCAGTACTTC	CASSIRQGGEQYF
TRBJ2-2	TRBD1	TRBV19	NA	TGTGCCAGTAGTAAAGTGGACAGGGGGCGGACCGGGGAGCTGTTTTTT	CASSKVDRGRTGELFF
TRBJ2-5	NA	TRBV3-1/TRBV3-2	NA	TGTGCCAGCAGCCAAGCTGGGGCGTACCAAGAGACCCAGTACTTC	CASSQAGAYQETQYF
TRBJ2-2	NA	TRBV13	once	TGTGCCAGCAGCTCCGCAGGAGGGGAATCGAACACCGGGGAGCTGTTTTTT	CASSSAGGESNTGELFF
TRBJ2-3	NA	TRBV15	NA	TGTGCCACCAGCAAAACCGGGACTCTCACAGATACGCAGTATTTT	CATSKTGTLTDTQYF
TRBJ2-2	NA	TRBV2	NA	TGTGCCAGCAGGGAACCCGAGCGGGCGAATACGAACACCGGGGAGCTGTTTTTT	CASREPERANTNTGELFF
TRBJ2-1	NA	TRBV5-1	NA	TGCGCCAGTCGGACACGGCCCTACAATGAGCAGTTCTTC	CASRTRPYNEQFF
TRBJ2-2	NA	TRBV7-3	NA	TGTGCCAGCAGCTTATCGGGACACGACACCGGGGAGCTGTTTTTT	CASSLSGHDTGELFF
TRBJ1-1	NA	TRBV11-3	NA	TGTGCCAGCAGCGTAGACTCGGGGGGGCAAACTGAAGCTTTCTTT	CASSVDSGGQTEAFF
TRBJ2-3	NA	TRBV4-1	NA	TGCGCCAGCAGCCTATATGGGGGGTCAGATACGCAGTATTTT	CASSLYGGSDTQYF
TRBJ2-7	TRBD2	TRBV6-6	NA	TGTGCCAGCAGTTACTCAGGACTAGGCGAGCAGTACTTC	CASSYSGLGEQYF
TRBJ2-7	TRBD1	TRBV18	once	TGTGCCAGCTCACCCCTAGTACAGGGGAGCTCCTACGAGCAGTACTTC	CASSPLVQGSSYEQYF
TRBJ2-7	NA	TRBV3-1/TRBV3-2	once	TGTGCCAGCAGCCAAGACAGGGTCTCCTACGAGCAGTACTTC	CASSQDRVSYEQYF
TRBJ1-2	NA	TRBV19	NA	TGTGCCAGTAGTATCGACTCGGCCGCGAGGGAGTATGGATATGGCTACACCTTC	CASSIDSAAREYGYGYTF
TRBJ2-5	TRBD1	TRBV25-1	NA	TGTGCCAGCATCGACAGGGCAAAGACCCAGTACTTC	CASIDRAKTQYF
TRBJ2-7	TRBD1	TRBV5-1	NA	TGCGCCAGCAGCTTGGGTCCGGGACAGGGGTCCTACGAGCAGTACTTC	CASSLGPGQGSYEQYF
TRBJ1-2	TRBD1	TRBV28	NA	TGTGCCAGCAGCGACGGGGGGAGGGGACAGGGTAATGCCTACACCTTC	CASSDGGRGQGNAYTF
TRBJ2-7	NA	TRBV19	NA	TGTGCCAGTAGTATAGGCACCGGGACAAAACACTTC	CASSIGTGTKHF
TRBJ2-7	NA	TRBV12-2	NA	TGTGCAAGTCGCTTAGGTTCCGGGACTAGCACCTACGAGCAGTACTTC	CASRLGSGTSTYEQYF
TRBJ2-3	NA	TRBV3-1/TRBV3-2	few	TGTGCCAGCAGCCAAGGACTAGGCACGCAGTATTTT	CASSQGLGTQYF
TRBJ1-4	TRBD1	TRBV7-3	NA	TGTGCCAGCAGCGTGGGGACAGGGGGCAATGAAAAACTGTTTTTT	CASSVGTGGNEKLFF
TRBJ1-5	NA	TRBV6-5	few	TGTGCCAGCAGTTACGGGCAGGGTTTCCAGCCCCAGCATTTT	CASSYGQGFQPQHF
TRBJ2-7	TRBD2	TRBV5-1	NA	TGCGCCAGCGGACCTAGCGGGGGCTTAGAGCAGTACTTC	CASGPSGGLEQYF
TRBJ2-1	TRBD2	TRBV24-1	NA	TGTGCCACCAGTGATTTGGGGCGGGAGTGGAATGAGCAGTTCTTC	CATSDLGREWNEQFF
TRBJ2-7	TRBD2	TRBV6-1	NA	TGTGCCAGCAGTGATCGGGGACTAGCGAACTCCTACGAGCAGTACTTC	CASSDRGLANSYEQYF
TRBJ2-7	NA	TRBV9	NA	TGTGCCAGCAGCGTAGATGTAGCAACCTACGAGCAGTACTTC	CASSVDVATYEQYF
TRBJ1-1	NA	TRBV5-1	NA	TGCGCCAGCAGCTGGGGTGGGGGGATAATGAACACTGAAGCTTTCTTT	CASSWGGGIMNTEAFF
TRBJ2-7	NA	TRBV5-1	NA	TGCGCCAGCAGCTATGGACAGCCTTCCTACGAGCAGTACTTC	CASSYGQPSYEQYF
TRBJ1-2	NA	TRBV15	once	TGTGCCACCAGCGCACAGACGGATAACTATGGCTACACCTTC	CATSAQTDNYGYTF
TRBJ2-7	TRBD1	TRBV19	NA	TGTGCCAGTAGGCCAAGGGACAGGGGCTCCCACTACGAGCAGTACTTC	CASRPRDRGSHYEQYF
TRBJ2-5	TRBD2	TRBV9	NA	TGTGCCAGCAGCGTAGGAAATAGCGGGGGTGAGACCCAGTACTTC	CASSVGNSGGETQYF
TRBJ2-1	NA	TRBV7-7	NA	TGTGCCAGCAGCTTACGTCGGAGCTCCTACAATGAGCAGTTCTTC	CASSLRRSSYNEQFF
TRBJ1-4	TRBD1	TRBV24-1	NA	TGTGCCACCAGTGACAACAGGGGTATTGGTGAAAAACTGTTTTTT	CATSDNRGIGEKLFF
TRBJ2-1	TRBD2	TRBV19	NA	TGTGCCAGTAGTACACTAGCGGGATACAATGAGCAGTTCTTC	CASSTLAGYNEQFF
TRBJ1-2	NA	TRBV14	once	TGTGCCAGCAGCCAAGATCTTTCGTATGGCTACACCTTC	CASSQDLSYGYTF
TRBJ2-5	NA	TRBV19	once	TGTGCCAGTAGTATGAGGGAAGAGACCCAGTACTTC	CASSMREETQYF